The source of this T cell receptor (beta chain) is a study of T cells in tuberculosis listed by TCRdb under 2018. Regarding the research as a whole: The study combined CD1B tetramers and high-throughput TCR immunosequencing to characterize T cells specific for the mycobacterial lipid antigen glucose monomycolate (GMM). IGRA-negative adolescents, IGRA-positive adolescents with latent tuberculosis and adults with active tuberculosis, around nine per group, were compared in a South African clinical cohort. The paper's findings and limits, for the study overall: The smaller NN-distances in active tuberculosis patients were driven in part by shorter CDR3-alpha lengths, while the difference seen for TCR-beta was not statistically significant. Compared with IGRA-negative controls, TCR-alpha repertoires from active tuberculosis had smaller mean NN-distances to GMM-specific TCRs, which suggests clonal expansion of these TCRs. Clinical samples were chosen by availability of cryopreserved specimens, and active tuberculosis cases were adults while controls were adolescents. With the diverse GMM-specific repertoire as input, a classifier achieved more than 85% accuracy (AUROC 0.7 to 0.95), whereas GEM motif frequencies as input gave 55% to 75% accuracy.

At study entry, adolescents were screened for latent tuberculosis infection using a tuberculin skin test and the QuantiFERON-TB GOLD In-Tube IGRA. Immunosequencing was performed on unsorted cryopreserved PBMC and covered 100,000 or so T cells per clinical donor on average. Eleven high schools in the Worcester region of the Western Cape, South Africa, served as enrollment sites for adolescents aged 12 to 18 years. Roughly ten M. tuberculosis-infected adolescents and some 10 uninfected adolescents were selected, with the two groups matched for age and sex. PBMC from adolescents were isolated by density centrifugation from freshly drawn heparinized blood and were then cryopreserved. Comment on this clone: Its cognate antigen has yet to be identified. No qualities accompany the bases; no much larger clone lies one base away.

V loses 2 bases of germline sequence and J loses 0 bases, and the interval between the two ends is 14 bases. From its cysteine to its phenylalanine, the CDR3 spans 17 amino acids. Only the CDR3 DNA stays, 51 bases, in frame from base 1. The germline V gene (reference sequence) gives CDR1 as GTSNPN and CDR2 as SVGIG. The immunoSEQ multiplex PCR assay was used to generate TCR libraries, with TCR-beta and/or TCR-alpha/delta assays applied to each sample. The amplified TCR libraries were sequenced using the Illumina high-throughput platform. Per the source publication's procedure: Clustering and dimensionality reduction were performed using pairwise TCRdist distances among GMM-specific receptors from ex vivo sorted or in vitro expanded T cells. Each clinical repertoire was scored by mean NN-distance, the average TCRdist to the nearest 10% of tetramer-positive reference sequences. To compute GEM TCR motif frequency, the fraction of unique TCRs matching known GEM sequences by V/J usage and CDR3 length was calculated. Linear discriminant analysis with leave-one-out cross-validation, implemented in scikit-learn, was used to classify active tuberculosis. What TCRdb holds here is the immuneACCESS table cut down to in-frame rearrangements. Part of the clones is not present; checked against another copy, under half of the missing clones reflect an unresolved V gene, and the others are unexplained. That table furnishes V, J and clone size, whereas the DNA furnished D and trimming. This sample holds some 41,000 clones; approximately 94% were observed only once. 12% of the sample rests with the top ten.

The receptor was isolated from a donor under 30 with latent tuberculosis or without tuberculosis infection. Some clones in this sample may be carry-over from other donors' samples. The rearrangement combines TRBV30 with TRBJ1-6; D gene: possibly TRBD1, on 5 matching bases. The specimen was PBMCs. The CDR3 region has the sequence CAWSSARQSSYNSPLHF. At the DNA level, the sequence is TGTGCCTGGAGTTCCGCGAGACAGAGCTCCTATAATTCACCCCTCCACTTT.